This T cell receptor (beta chain) came from a study of control samples from healthy donors and cancer patients. The length of the CDR3 is 15 residues. Germline loops: CDR1 WSHSY, CDR2 SAAADI. Deletions cut 4 bases from V and 2 bases from J, with 14 bases between. Libraries were prepared by immunoSEQ multiplex PCR; TCRdb keeps only in-frame clonotypes and omits some of them. The table lists approximately 86,000 clones, around nine tenths of them singletons. This clonotype was obtained from a man aged 25 to 45 in good health. This sequence joins TRBV10-2 and TRBJ1-2; the D is unclear. The material sequenced was blood. CDR3 nucleotides: TGCGCCAGCAGTGGGGTCACAGAAAAAAACTATGGCTACACCTTC. Translated: CASSGVTEKNYGYTF.